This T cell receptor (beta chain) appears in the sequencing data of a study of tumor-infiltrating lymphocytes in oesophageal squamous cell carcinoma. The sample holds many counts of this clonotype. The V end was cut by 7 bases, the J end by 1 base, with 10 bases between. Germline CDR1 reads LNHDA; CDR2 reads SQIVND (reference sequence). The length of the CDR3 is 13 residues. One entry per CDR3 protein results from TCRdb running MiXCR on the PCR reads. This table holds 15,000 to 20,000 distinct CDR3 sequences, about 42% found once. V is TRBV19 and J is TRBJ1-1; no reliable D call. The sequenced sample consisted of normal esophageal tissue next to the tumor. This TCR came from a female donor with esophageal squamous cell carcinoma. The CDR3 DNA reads TGTGCCAGTAAGGAGTTCCCGAACACTGAAGCTTTCTTT. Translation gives CASKEFPNTEAFF.